This T cell receptor beta chain stems from a study of T cell responses to AZD1222 COVID-19 vaccine. In its sample, this clone was seen once. The target antigen is unknown. Study-wide results and limits: A rise in Spike-specific TCR breadth and depth followed two AZD1222 doses. Recipients of AZD1222 seropositive at baseline numbered only 6 or 7. The sample set comprised mostly white British donors with more females, and clonal diversity was possibly underestimated. After the peak T cell response, and only then, were repertoires sampled.

This CDR3 is 14 amino acids long. After removal of 8 bases from V and 5 bases from J, the junction contained 8 bases not matched to a gene. The germline V gene has CDR1 LGHDT and CDR2 YNNKEL (reference sequence). The protocol was immunoSEQ multiplex PCR, while the TCRdb copy is restricted to in-frame clones and leaves out a portion. This table has 80,000 to 95,000 clones, roughly 88% appearing once. The source is an adult in good health. J is TRBJ2-5 and V is TRBV3-1 (or the pseudogene TRBV3-2), with TRBD2 identical over 10 bases. Sequenced here: peripheral blood, sampled on day 0 of MenACWY control vaccination. Here the CDR3 DNA reads TGTGCCAGCCTACCTAGCGGGAGTGTTGAGACCCAGTACTTC. Protein product: CASLPSGSVETQYF.